Listed below are T cell receptor beta chains from one sample, sequenced in a study of blood T cells in healthy people across ages. From the 5' RACE reads, TCRdb called clonotypes with MiXCR, one entry per CDR3 protein. This sample has more than 700,000 distinct CDR3 sequences, with about 55% found just once. Sequencing was done on a sample of blood. Every receptor here comes from a man older than 75 in good health. Both conserved end residues are part of each CDR3.

>TRBV6-2/TRBV6-3
CASNMPGLAGLRSYNEQFF
>TRBV7-9
CASSLGSGDNRYAYF
>TRBV21-1
CASSSQTGSDETQYF
>TRBV6-1
CASSVLPYEQYF
>TRBV7-9
CASSLSQGSGANVLTF
>TRBV6-6
CASSSGQGFFYEQYF
>TRBV29-1
CSAQGGVETQYF
>TRBV9
CASSADDNEQFF
>TRBV27
CASSFGLAGSIYNEQFF
>TRBV7-9
CASSLLGGRFYDEQFF
>TRBV2
CASRQNLNTEAFF
>TRBV5-1
CASSLLRLGREGNEQFF
>TRBV7-8
CASSLIRQPQHF
>TRBV5-5
CASSLQGRGDTQYF
>TRBV2
CASGLQGHPLGHGYTF
>TRBV7-2
CASSLETGTGAWVYGYTF
>TRBV2
CASRGQSETQYF
>TRBV30
CAWTAYYGYTF
>TRBV20-1
CSGGGSKINTEAFF
>TRBV10-3
CAISERSGSSYEQYF
>TRBV20-1
CSAGLRSGYEQYF
>TRBV27
CASRKTGGGEKLFF
>TRBV20-1
CSARTSGRSYNEQFF
>TRBV6-5
CASRPRDSLYEQYF
>TRBV27
CASSTPSRLDEQFF
>TRBV6-5
CASSYSWTGDTGELFF
>TRBV25-1
CASAPGAPYGYTF
>TRBV7-3
CASSQGVQMSTDTQYF
>TRBV29-1
CSVAPGQETQYF
>TRBV10-3
CAISFNPRVFSEQYF
>TRBV20-1
CSARDSGTSGSSEQFF
>TRBV12-3/TRBV12-4
CASSLPDGNEQFF
>TRBV7-2
CASSLYRGSSTDTQYF
>TRBV7-9
CASSLAASGSNEQFF
>TRBV27
CASSSPGLPYEQYF
>TRBV5-1
CASSRTSGYNEQFF
>TRBV12-3/TRBV12-4
CASSRGLAGTGELFF
>TRBV28
CASNGANSPLHF
>TRBV29-1
CSVVRGLNRYAYF
>TRBV7-2
CASSQGAGYSGRDTQYF
>TRBV12-3/TRBV12-4
CASTGQAKNIQYF
>TRBV29-1
CSASSRLAGHRDAYF
>TRBV7-9
CASSGGFLAGSTDTQYF
>TRBV7-9
CASADRGDEQYF
>TRBV20-1
CSASVPAGGLYEQYF
>TRBV20-1
CSARDRLGTYGYTF
>TRBV7-2
CASSLLGLEYNEQFF
>TRBV5-1
CASSQGDPYYEQYF
>TRBV20-1
CSAPDTTFKLFF
>TRBV11-2
CASSPVGTGREQYF
>TRBV5-1
CASSFQGLAAYEQYF
>TRBV7-2
CASVRLAAPIPTDTQYF
>TRBV14
CASSQGGGVSYNEQFF
>TRBV20-1
CSARKIGGETQYF
>TRBV20-1
CSARAVGTEQYF
>TRBV28
CASHTRPGETQYF
>TRBV5-1
CASSLEGNENQPQHF
>TRBV20-1
CSASSVGGEQYF
>TRBV3-1
CASSQVSATNTGELFF
>TRBV16
CASSTVQGGVAEAFF